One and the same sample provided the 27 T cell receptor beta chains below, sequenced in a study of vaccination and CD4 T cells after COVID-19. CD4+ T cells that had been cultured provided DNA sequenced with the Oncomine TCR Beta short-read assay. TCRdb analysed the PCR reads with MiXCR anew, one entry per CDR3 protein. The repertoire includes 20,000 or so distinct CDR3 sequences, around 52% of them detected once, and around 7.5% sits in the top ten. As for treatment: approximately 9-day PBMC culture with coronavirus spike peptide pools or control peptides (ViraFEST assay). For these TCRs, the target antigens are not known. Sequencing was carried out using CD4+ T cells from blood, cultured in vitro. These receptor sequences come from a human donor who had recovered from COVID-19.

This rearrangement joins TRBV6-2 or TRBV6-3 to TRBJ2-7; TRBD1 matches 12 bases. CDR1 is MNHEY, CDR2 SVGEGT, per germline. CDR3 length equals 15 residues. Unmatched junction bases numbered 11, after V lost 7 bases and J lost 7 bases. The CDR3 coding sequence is TGTGCCAGCATCAAGGGGGGACAGGGGGCGAAGGAGCAGTACTTC. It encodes CASIKGGQGAKEQYF.

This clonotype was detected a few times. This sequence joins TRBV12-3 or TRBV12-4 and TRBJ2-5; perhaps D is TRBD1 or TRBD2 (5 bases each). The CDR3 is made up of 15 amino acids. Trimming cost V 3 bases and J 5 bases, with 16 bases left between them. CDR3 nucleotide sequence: TGTGCCAGCAGTTTCGGACGGAGGTGGGGGGAGACCCAGTACTTC. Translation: CASSFGRRWGETQYF.

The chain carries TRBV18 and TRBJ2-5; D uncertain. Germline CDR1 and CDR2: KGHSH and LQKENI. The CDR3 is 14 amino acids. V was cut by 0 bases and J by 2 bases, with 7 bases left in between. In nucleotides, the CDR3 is TGTGCCAGCTCACCACCGGTAGGGCAAGAGACCCAGTACTTC. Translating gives CASSPPVGQETQYF.

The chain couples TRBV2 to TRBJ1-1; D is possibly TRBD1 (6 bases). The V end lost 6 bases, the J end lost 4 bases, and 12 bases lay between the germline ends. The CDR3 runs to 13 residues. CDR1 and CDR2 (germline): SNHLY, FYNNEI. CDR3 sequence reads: CASRPSQGTEAFF. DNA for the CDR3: TGTGCCAGCAGGCCCTCACAGGGCACTGAAGCTTTCTTT.

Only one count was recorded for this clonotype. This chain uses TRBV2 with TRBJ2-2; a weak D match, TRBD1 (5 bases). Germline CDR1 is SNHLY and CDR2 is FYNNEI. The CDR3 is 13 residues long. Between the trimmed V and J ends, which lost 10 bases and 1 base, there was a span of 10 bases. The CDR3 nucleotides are TGTGCCACCTCCGGACAGAACACCGGGGAGCTGTTTTTT. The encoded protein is CATSGQNTGELFF.

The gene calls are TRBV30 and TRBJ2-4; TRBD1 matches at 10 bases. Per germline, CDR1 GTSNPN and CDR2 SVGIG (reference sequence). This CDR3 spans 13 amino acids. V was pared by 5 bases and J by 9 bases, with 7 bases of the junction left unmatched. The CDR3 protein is CAWDRGPEAIQYF. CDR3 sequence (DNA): TGTGCCTGGGACAGGGGGCCGGAAGCCATTCAGTACTTC.

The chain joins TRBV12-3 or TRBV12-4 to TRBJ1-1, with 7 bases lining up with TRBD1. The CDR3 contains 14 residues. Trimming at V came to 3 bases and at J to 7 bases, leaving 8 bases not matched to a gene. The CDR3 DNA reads TGTGCCAGCAGTTTCGACAGGGTGAACGGTGAAGCTTTCTTT. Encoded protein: CASSFDRVNGEAFF.

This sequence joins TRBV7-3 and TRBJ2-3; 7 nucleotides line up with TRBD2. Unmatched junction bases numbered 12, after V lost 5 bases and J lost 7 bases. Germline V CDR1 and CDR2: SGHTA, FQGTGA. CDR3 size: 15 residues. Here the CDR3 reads CASSPPYLTSNTQYF. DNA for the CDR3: TGTGCCAGCAGCCCACCTTACCTGACTAGCAATACGCAGTATTTT. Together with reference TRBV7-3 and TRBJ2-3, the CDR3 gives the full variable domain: GAGVSQTPSNKVTEKGKYVELRCDPISGHTALYWYRQSLGQGPEFLIYFQGTGAADDSGLPNDRFFAVRPEGSVSTLKIQRTERGDSAVYLCASSPPYLTSNTQYFGPGTRLTVL.

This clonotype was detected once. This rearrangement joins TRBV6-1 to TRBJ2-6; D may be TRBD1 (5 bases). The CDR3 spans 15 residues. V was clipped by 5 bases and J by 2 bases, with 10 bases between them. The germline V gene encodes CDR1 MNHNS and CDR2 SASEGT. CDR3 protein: CASSLQGTGANVLTF. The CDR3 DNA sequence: TGTGCCAGCAGTCTTCAGGGAACTGGGGCCAACGTCCTGACTTTC.

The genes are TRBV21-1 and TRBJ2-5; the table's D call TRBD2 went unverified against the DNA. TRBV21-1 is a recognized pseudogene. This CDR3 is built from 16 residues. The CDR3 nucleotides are TGTGCCAGCAGCAAAGTTGGGGCCCACTTGACGGAGACCCAGTACTTC. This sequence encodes CASSKVGAHLTETQYF.

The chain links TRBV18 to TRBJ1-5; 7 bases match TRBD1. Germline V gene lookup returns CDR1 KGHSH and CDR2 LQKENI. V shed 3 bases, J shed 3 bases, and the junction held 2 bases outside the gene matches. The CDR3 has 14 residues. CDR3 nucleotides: TGTGCCAGCTCACCGGGACAGACCAATCAGCCCCAGCATTTT. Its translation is CASSPGQTNQPQHF.

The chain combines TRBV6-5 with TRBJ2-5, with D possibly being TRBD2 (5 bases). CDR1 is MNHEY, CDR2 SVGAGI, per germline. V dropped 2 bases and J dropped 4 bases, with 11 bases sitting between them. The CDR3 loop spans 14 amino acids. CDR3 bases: TGTGCCAGCAGTTACGTCGGCGGAGGAGAGACCCAGTACTTC. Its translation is CASSYVGGGETQYF.

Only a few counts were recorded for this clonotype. The CDR3 DNA is TGTGCCAGCAGCTCGTACGGACAGGGAACTCAGCCCCAGCATTTT. This encodes CASSSYGQGTQPQHF. The chain employs TRBV7-2 and TRBJ1-5; TRBD1 agrees at 8 bases. The J segment lost 6 bases and the V segment lost 4 bases, leaving 8 bases of the junction unmatched. The CDR3 extends over 15 amino acids. From germline, CDR1 is SGHTA and CDR2 FQGNSA.

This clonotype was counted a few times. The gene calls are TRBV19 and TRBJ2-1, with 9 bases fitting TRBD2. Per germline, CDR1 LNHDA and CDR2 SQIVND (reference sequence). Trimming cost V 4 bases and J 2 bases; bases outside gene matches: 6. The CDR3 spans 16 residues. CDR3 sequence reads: CASSTSLAGTYNEQFF. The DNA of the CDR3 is TGTGCCAGTAGTACATCCCTAGCGGGGACCTACAATGAGCAGTTCTTC. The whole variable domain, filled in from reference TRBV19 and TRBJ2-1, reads DGGITQSPKYLFRKEGQNVTLSCEQNLNHDAMYWYRQDPGQGLRLIYYSQIVNDFQKGDIAEGYSVSREKKESFPLTVTSAQKNPTAFYLCASSTSLAGTYNEQFFGPGTRLTVL.

For the CDR3, the DNA is TGTGCCAGGTCGGGGACTAGCGGGAGCCAAGAGACCCAGTACTTC. This translates into CARSGTSGSQETQYF. The chain couples TRBV2 to TRBJ2-5, with 14 bases matching TRBD2. CDR3 length: 15 amino acids. V lost 9 bases to trimming and J lost 1 base; unmatched junction nucleotides: 4. Germline V lookup: CDR1 SNHLY, CDR2 FYNNEI.

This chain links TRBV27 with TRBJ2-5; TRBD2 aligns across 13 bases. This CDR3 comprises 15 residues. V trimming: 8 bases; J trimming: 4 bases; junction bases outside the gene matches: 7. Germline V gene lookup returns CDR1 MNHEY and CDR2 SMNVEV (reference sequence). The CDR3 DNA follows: TGTGCCAGCCGGGGGTGGACTAGCGGGAGAGAGACCCAGTACTTC. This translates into CASRGWTSGRETQYF.

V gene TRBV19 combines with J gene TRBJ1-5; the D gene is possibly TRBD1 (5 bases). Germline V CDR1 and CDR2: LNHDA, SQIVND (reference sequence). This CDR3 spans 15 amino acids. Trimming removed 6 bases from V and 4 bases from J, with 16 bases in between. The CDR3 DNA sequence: TGTGCCAGTAGGCCTGACAGTTATAGGAATCAGCCCCAGCATTTT. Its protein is CASRPDSYRNQPQHF.

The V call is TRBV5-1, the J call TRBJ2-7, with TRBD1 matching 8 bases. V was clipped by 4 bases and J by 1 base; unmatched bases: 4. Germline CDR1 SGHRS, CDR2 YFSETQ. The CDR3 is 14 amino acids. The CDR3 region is CASSLQGGSYEQYF. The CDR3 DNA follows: TGCGCCAGCAGCCTACAGGGGGGATCCTACGAGCAGTACTTC.

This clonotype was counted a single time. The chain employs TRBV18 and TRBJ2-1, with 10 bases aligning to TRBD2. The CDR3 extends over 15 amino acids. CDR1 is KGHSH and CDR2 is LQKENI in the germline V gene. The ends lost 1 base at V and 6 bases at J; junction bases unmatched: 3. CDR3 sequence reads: CASSPRASGSNEQFF. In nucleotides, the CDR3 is TGTGCCAGCTCACCACGGGCTAGCGGGAGCAATGAGCAGTTCTTC.

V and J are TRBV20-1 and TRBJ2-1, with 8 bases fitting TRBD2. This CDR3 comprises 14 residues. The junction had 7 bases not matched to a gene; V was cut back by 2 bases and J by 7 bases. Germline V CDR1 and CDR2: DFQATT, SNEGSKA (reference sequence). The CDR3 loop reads CSARRGSGENEQFF. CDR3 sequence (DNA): TGCAGTGCTAGACGCGGTAGCGGGGAAAATGAGCAGTTCTTC.

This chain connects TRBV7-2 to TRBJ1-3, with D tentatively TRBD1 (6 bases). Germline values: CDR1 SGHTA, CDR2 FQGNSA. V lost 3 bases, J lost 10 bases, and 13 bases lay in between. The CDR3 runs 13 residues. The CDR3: CASSFAHRETIYF. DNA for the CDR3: TGTGCCAGCAGCTTCGCCCACAGGGAGACCATATATTTT.

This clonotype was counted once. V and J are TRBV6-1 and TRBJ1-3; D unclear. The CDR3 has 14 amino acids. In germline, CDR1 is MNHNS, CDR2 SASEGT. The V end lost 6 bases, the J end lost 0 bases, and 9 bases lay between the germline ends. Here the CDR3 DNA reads TGTGCCAGCAGGGGCGTCGACTCTGGAAACACCATATATTTT. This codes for CASRGVDSGNTIYF.

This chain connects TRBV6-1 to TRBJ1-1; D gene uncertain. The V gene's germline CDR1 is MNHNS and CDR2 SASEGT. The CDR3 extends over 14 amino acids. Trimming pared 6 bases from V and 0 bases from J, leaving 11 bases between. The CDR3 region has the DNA TGTGCCAGCAGCCTGGGCGTCATGAACACTGAAGCTTTCTTT. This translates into CASSLGVMNTEAFF.

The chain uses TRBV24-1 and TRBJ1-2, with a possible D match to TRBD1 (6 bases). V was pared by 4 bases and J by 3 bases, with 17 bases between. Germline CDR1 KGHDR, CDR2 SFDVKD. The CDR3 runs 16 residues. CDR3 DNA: TGTGCCACCAGTGACTTCAAGGGGGGGAAGGACTATGGCTACACCTTC. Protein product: CATSDFKGGKDYGYTF.

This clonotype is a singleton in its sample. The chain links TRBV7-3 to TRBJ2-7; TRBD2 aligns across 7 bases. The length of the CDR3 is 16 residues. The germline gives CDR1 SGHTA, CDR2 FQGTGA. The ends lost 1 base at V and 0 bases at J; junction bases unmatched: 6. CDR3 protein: CASSLRGGESSYEQYF. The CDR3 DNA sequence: TGTGCCAGCAGCTTAAGGGGAGGGGAGAGCTCCTACGAGCAGTACTTC.

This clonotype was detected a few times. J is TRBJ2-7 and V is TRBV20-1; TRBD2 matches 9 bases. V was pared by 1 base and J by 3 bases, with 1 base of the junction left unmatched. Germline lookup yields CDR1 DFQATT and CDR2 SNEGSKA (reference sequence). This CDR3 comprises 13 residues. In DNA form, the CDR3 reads TGCAGTGCTAGAGGGACTAGCGACTACGAGCAGTACTTC. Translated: CSARGTSDYEQYF.

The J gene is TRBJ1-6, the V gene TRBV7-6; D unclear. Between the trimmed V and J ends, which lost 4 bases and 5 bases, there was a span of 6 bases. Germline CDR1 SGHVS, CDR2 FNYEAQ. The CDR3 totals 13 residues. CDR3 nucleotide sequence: TGTGCCAGCAGCTGGGCCGATAATTCACCCCTCCACTTT. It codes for CASSWADNSPLHF.